The sequence of this T cell receptor (beta chain) was determined in a study of blood T cells in healthy people across ages. Study-level background: About one barcoded beta molecule per two T cells was captured by template switching.

Per individual sample, total RNA of at least 5.5 micrograms was extracted. This CDR3 comprises 13 residues. In the case of this clonotype: One end of the junction does not line up with germline, which may come from a read error.

A second PCR of roughly 7 to 11 cycles used a sample-barcoded 5' primer and a J-beta primer mix. TCRdb itself ran the 5' RACE reads through MiXCR, one entry per CDR3 protein. The sample contains 1.8 million or so distinct CDR3 sequences, about two fifths of which appear only once. The clonotype was recovered from a human donor in good health. The chain couples TRBV12-3 or TRBV12-4 to TRBJ2-3; 7 nucleotides align to TRBD2. Input material: blood. The CDR3 here is CASGGGSTDAQYF. DNA of the CDR3: TGTGCCAGCGGCGGGGGAAGCACAGATGCGCAGTATTTT.